The subject of this entry is one T cell receptor beta chain. Its recognized antigen is unknown. No much larger clone is present one base from it, and per-base qualities are unavailable. This entry comes from a study of OX40 agonist ivuxolimab in advanced cancers. As for the study more broadly: Ivuxolimab was an agonistic, fully human IgG2 monoclonal antibody directed against OX40 (CD134), a costimulatory receptor. Intravenous ivuxolimab was administered to patients every 2 weeks at six dose levels: 0.01, 0.1, 0.3, 1.5, 3 and 10 mg/kg. Of the approximately 50 patients in dose escalation, some 19 had hepatocellular carcinoma, roughly 15 had melanoma, 9 had renal cell carcinoma and 9 had head and neck cancer. The dose-escalation cohort was over 70% male with a mean age of roughly 60 years, ranging from roughly 20 to 80. Prior anti-PD-1, anti-PD-L1 or anti-CTLA-4 therapy was permitted, and 30% to 45% of dose-escalation patients had received checkpoint inhibitors. Partial responses occurred in three dose-escalation patients, of whom one had hepatocellular carcinoma and two had cutaneous melanoma. The point of sequencing TCRbeta in the periphery was to test whether ivuxolimab changed TCR sequence diversity and drove clonal T-cell expansion. The monotherapy dose-escalation portion (N of about 50 patients) of the phase I ivuxolimab trial is reported in the paper.

Genomic DNA was extracted from sorted cells for sequencing of the TCRbeta CDR3 region. The immunoSEQ Assay was used to sequence the TCRbeta CDR3 regions. In TCRdb, the immuneACCESS table is reduced to in-frame sequences with V and J assigned. These tables do not hold every clone; where another copy was compared, an unresolved V gene accounts for under half, and the others remain unexplained. The sample table shows roughly 90,000 clones, and just over 90% are seen once. Approximately 0.7% of the sample comes from the top ten. Patients with autoimmune disease history or receiving systemic immunosuppression were excluded from the trial. Peripheral blood for TCR sequencing was collected from all dose cohorts at baseline, on cycle 4 day 1, and on cycle 7 day 1. The samples were taken from a phase I, first-in-human, multicenter, open-label dose-escalation trial of ivuxolimab. The trial enrolled adults with locally advanced or metastatic head and neck squamous cell, hepatocellular, melanoma or renal cell carcinoma. CD4+ and CD8+ T cells were sorted separately from peripheral blood before TCR sequencing.

CDR1 is given as SGHRS and CDR2 as YFSETQ, both from the germline V gene. V and J lose 0 bases and 10 bases, and a span of 11 bases separates them. Reading from cysteine to phenylalanine, the CDR3 counts 13 amino acids. Only the CDR3 DNA stays, 39 bases, in frame from base 1. The study at large found these results: After ivuxolimab, more expanded clones were found on average in CD8+ T cells than in CD4+ T cells. Which antigens the clonally expanded peripheral T cells were specific for was not determined. At doses from 0.1 to 3.0 mg/kg, clonal expansion was seen in both CD4+ and CD8+ blood T cells between baseline and week 6. In partial responders in the 0.1-3.0 mg/kg groups, normalized peripheral clonal expansion was found to be among the lowest, especially among CD8+ T cells. Low levels of normalized T-cell clonal expansion were also seen in some nonresponding patients.

The sequence links TRBV5-1 to TRBJ2-1; the D gene cannot be resolved reliably. Specimen: CD4+ or CD8+ T cells sorted from blood, collected in a trial of the OX40 agonist ivuxolimab. This TCR derives from an adult with an advanced solid tumor such as melanoma, head and neck, liver or kidney cancer. The sequence in DNA is TGCGCCAGCAGCTTGGTCCCGGCCGGAGAGCAGTTCTTC. Translated, this is CASSLVPAGEQFF.